This entry concerns a single TCR beta chain. Its specific antigen is unknown. No qualities accompany the bases; no much larger clone lies one base away. The library came from the immunoSEQ multiplex PCR assay. On the study's bioinformatics: To diagnose cytomegalovirus status from the catalog of TCR beta chain sequences, a statistical classification framework was built. Not all clones reach the TCRdb copy of this immuneACCESS table, which keeps in-frame sequences only. Checked studies attribute under half of the gap to unresolved V genes and leave the rest unexplained. V and J calls and clone size are given by that table; D and trimming were obtained from the DNA. In this sample the table shows fewer than 200,000 clones, around 85% of which occur a single time. The ten largest clones capture about a sixth of the sample. The donors belonged to the validation cohort of approximately 130 subjects, which was separate from the approximately 680-subject first cohort.

Its CDR3 holds 12 amino acids, cysteine through phenylalanine. Left in the record is the CDR3 DNA by itself, 36 bases read in frame from the first base. CDR1 SGHAT and CDR2 FQNNGV were looked up in the germline V gene. The trim is 6 bases for V and 6 bases for J, with a gap of 12 bases between the germline ends. This sample was included in a study of cytomegalovirus exposure and HLA in healthy donors (dated by TCRdb to 2015 to 2018). Turning to the overall study: The roughly 670 repertoires of the first cohort and the approximately 130 validation repertoires were produced on the same platform, according to a later analysis. The study was designed to test whether signatures of past pathogen exposure could be identified by cataloging public T cell receptors. Along with the approximately 600-subject first cohort, a separate validation cohort of around 120 different subjects was used. The study combined high-throughput TCR immunosequencing, statistical association of individual TCRs with disease status, and machine learning to predict cytomegalovirus infection status. The study at large found these results: Subsequent analysis determined that TCRs grouped into clusters in the first cohort also showed a tendency toward co-occurrence across the roughly 110 validation repertoires, and approximately 94% of cluster scores exceeded 0. According to the authors, the approach could potentially be generalized to other disease states and immunological phenotypes. Cytomegalovirus status was reported to be diagnosed by the classifier with high specificity and sensitivity in both the original and validation cohorts. All 120 or so repertoires were used to score co-occurrence in the validation cohort in a later analysis, because that analysis had no HLA typing for the cohort. While some public TCRs were present in many individuals, most TCR sequences turned up only very rarely across donors. The study gave a list of 150 to 200 TCR beta chains associated with cytomegalovirus. In vitro tests confirmed that a few of the cytomegalovirus-associated TCR beta chains recognize cytomegalovirus antigens.

The sample was PBMCs. This TCR came from a man younger than 35 in good health and CMV-seropositive. The rearrangement joined TRBV11-2 to TRBJ2-7, with TRBD1 as a weak D call on 5 bases. The CDR3 in this case is CASSPGSREQYF. The nucleotide sequence reads TGTGCCAGCAGTCCAGGGTCCCGCGAGCAGTACTTC.